These 11 T cell receptor beta chains came from one sample sequenced in a study of shared clonotypes between healthy human individuals. Sequencing was performed with immunoSEQ multiplex PCR; in TCRdb, only in-frame clones are kept and a portion is missing. The sample yields over 2,000,000 clones, about 94% seen once. CD45RO-negative, CCR7-selected cells formed the naive CD8 fraction, which excluded terminally differentiated effector memory CD45RA+ cells. Sequences were obtained from naive CD8+ T cells from PBMCs. The receptors stem from a man between 18 and 29 years old in good health. Some clones in this sample may be carry-over from other donors' samples.

In nucleotides, the CDR3 is TGTGCCATCAGTGAGACAGGGGATGTGGGGACCCAGTACTTC. Encoded protein: CAISETGDVGTQYF. The rearrangement links TRBV10-3 to TRBJ2-5; TRBD1 agrees at 7 bases. This CDR3 comprises 14 residues. The trim removed 2 bases at V and 7 bases at J, leaving 7 bases unmatched. From germline, CDR1 is ENHRY and CDR2 SYGVKD.

The chain recombines TRBV4-1 with TRBJ2-2, with 12 bases fitting TRBD2. CDR3 size: 17 residues. V dropped 2 bases and J dropped 4; count of bases not matched to a gene: 5. Germline-derived CDR1 and CDR2 are MGHRA and YSYEKL. CDR3 sequence (DNA): TGCGCCAGCAGCCAACAACTAGCGGGAGGCGGCACCGGGGAGCTGTTTTTT. It is translated as CASSQQLAGGGTGELFF.

The V call is TRBV7-8, the J call TRBJ2-7, with 7 bases matching TRBD2. V shed 3 bases, J shed 4 bases, and the junction held 6 bases outside the gene matches. The germline CDR1 and CDR2 sequences are SGHVS and FQNEAQ. This CDR3 has 14 residues. The DNA for the CDR3 is TGTGCCAGCAGCTTTGGGGGAGGGTGGTACGAGCAGTACTTC. Translating gives CASSFGGGWYEQYF.

J is TRBJ2-1 and V is TRBV4-3, with TRBD2 as a possible D gene (5 bases). Germline values: CDR1 LGHNA, CDR2 YSLEER. The CDR3 contains 15 residues. Deletions cut 3 bases from V and 4 bases from J, with 13 bases between. For the CDR3, the DNA is TGCGCCAGCAGCCATTATGGGAGACCATACAATGAGCAGTTCTTC. It codes for CASSHYGRPYNEQFF.

The genes are TRBV27 and TRBJ2-7; 16 nucleotides match TRBD2. V was pared by 1 base and J by 5 bases, with 11 bases of the junction left unmatched. Germline V gives CDR1 MNHEY, CDR2 SMNVEV (reference sequence). The CDR3 length is 19 residues. The CDR3 protein is CASSLWAGTSGRARHEQYF. The CDR3 DNA sequence: TGTGCCAGCAGTTTATGGGCGGGGACTAGCGGGAGGGCCCGGCACGAGCAGTACTTC.

The chain joins TRBV9 to TRBJ2-7, with 10 positions matching TRBD1. Trimming cost V 5 bases and J 2 bases; bases outside gene matches: 10. The CDR3 totals 16 residues. Germline lookup yields CDR1 SGDLS and CDR2 YYNGEE. The CDR3 is CASSATGTGETYEQYF. The CDR3 DNA reads as TGTGCCAGCAGTGCGACCGGGACAGGGGAAACCTACGAGCAGTACTTC. The whole variable domain, filled in from reference TRBV9 and TRBJ2-7, reads DSGVTQTPKHLITATGQRVTLRCSPRSGDLSVYWYQQSLDQGLQFLIQYYNGEERAKGNILERFSAQQFPDLHSELNLSSLELGDSALYFCASSATGTGETYEQYFGPGTRLTVT.

The chain is built from TRBV7-9 and TRBJ2-1; D is unresolved. The V and J ends lost 5 bases and 5 bases respectively, with 7 bases between them. The CDR3 runs 12 residues. Germline lookup yields CDR1 SEHNR and CDR2 FQNEAQ (reference sequence). The CDR3 bases are TGTGCCAGCAGCCCAATGGACAATGAGCAGTTCTTC. Translated: CASSPMDNEQFF.

This chain connects TRBV7-3 to TRBJ2-1; possible D gene TRBD2, 6 bases. The CDR3 is made up of 14 amino acids. Trimming shortened V by 3 bases and J by 6 bases, and 12 bases separated the two germline ends. Germline V gene sequence: CDR1 SGHTA, CDR2 FQGTGA. CDR3 region: CASSLVGGPNEQFF. The CDR3 region has the DNA TGTGCCAGCAGCTTGGTGGGAGGCCCCAATGAGCAGTTCTTC.

CDR3 protein: CASSVKEYTEAFF. The CDR3 DNA sequence: TGTGCCAGCAGCGTTAAAGAGTACACTGAAGCTTTCTTT. This chain links TRBV11-1 with TRBJ1-1, with D unresolved. Germline V gives CDR1 SGHAT, CDR2 FQDESV (reference sequence). The V end lost 5 bases, the J end lost 3 bases, and 10 bases lay between the germline ends. This CDR3 is built from 13 residues.

The chain recombines TRBV19 with TRBJ2-1; possibly TRBD1 for D (6 bases). Germline V gene sequence: CDR1 LNHDA, CDR2 SQIVND (reference sequence). V was trimmed by 1 base and J by 4 bases, leaving 11 bases between them. The CDR3 covers 15 residues. For the CDR3, the DNA is TGTGCCAGTAGTATAGGCAGGGGCGGTTACAATGAGCAGTTCTTC. It is translated as CASSIGRGGYNEQFF.

The genes are TRBV13 and TRBJ2-3, with D uncertain. Germline V gives CDR1 PRHDT, CDR2 FYEKMQ (reference sequence). The CDR3 has 16 amino acids. The V end lost 3 bases, the J end lost 0 bases, and 13 bases lay between the germline ends. In DNA form, the CDR3 reads TGTGCCAGCAGCTTTCCGTCCGGGTCTAGCACAGATACGCAGTATTTT. Amino acids: CASSFPSGSSTDTQYF.